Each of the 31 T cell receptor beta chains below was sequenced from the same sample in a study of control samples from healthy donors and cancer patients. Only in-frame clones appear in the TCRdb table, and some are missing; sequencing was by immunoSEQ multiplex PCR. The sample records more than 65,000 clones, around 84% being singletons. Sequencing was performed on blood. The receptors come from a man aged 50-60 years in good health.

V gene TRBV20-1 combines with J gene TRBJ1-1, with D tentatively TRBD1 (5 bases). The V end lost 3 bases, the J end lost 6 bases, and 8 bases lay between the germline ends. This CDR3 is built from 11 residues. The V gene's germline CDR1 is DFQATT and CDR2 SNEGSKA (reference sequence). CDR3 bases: TGCAGTGCTAGGACAGTTTCTGAAGCTTTCTTT. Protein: CSARTVSEAFF.

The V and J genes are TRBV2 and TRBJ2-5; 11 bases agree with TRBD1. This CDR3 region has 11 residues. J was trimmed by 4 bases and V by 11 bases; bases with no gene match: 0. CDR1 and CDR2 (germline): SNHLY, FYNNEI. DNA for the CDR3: TGTGCCGGGACAGGGGGAGAGACCCAGTACTTC. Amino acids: CAGTGGETQYF.

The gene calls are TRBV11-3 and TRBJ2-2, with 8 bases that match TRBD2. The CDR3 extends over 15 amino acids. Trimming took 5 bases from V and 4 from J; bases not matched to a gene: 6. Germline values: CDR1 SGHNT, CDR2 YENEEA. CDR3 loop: CASSLGLDSTGELFF. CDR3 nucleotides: TGTGCCAGCAGCCTGGGACTAGATTCCACCGGGGAGCTGTTTTTT. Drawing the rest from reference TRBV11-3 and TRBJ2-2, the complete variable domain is EAGVVQSPRYKIIEKKQPVAFWCNPISGHNTLYWYLQNLGQGPELLIRYENEEAVDDSQLPKDRFSAERLKGVDSTLKIQPAELGDSAVYLCASSLGLDSTGELFFGEGSRLTVL.

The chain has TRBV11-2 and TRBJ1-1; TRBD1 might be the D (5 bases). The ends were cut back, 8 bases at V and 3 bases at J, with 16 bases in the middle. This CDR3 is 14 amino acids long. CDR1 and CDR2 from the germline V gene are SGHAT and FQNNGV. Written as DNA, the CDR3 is TGTGCCAGCCGTAAGGGGCGGACGGACACTGAAGCTTTCTTT. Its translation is CASRKGRTDTEAFF.

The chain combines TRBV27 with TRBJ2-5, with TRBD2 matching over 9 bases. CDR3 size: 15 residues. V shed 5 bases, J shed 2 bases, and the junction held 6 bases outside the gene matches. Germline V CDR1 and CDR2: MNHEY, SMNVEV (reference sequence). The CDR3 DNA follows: TGTGCCAGCAGTGCAGGACTAGCGCAACAAGAGACCCAGTACTTC. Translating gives CASSAGLAQQETQYF.

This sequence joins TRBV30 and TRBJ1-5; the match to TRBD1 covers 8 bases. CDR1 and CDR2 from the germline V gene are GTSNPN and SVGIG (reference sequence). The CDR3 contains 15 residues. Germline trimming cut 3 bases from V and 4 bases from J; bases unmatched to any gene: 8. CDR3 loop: CAWRGGTGANQPQHF. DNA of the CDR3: TGTGCCTGGAGGGGTGGGACAGGAGCTAATCAGCCCCAGCATTTT.

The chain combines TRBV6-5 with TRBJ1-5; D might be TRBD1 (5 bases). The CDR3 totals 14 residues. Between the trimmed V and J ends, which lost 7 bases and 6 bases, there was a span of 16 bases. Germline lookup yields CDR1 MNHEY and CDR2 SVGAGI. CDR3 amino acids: CASTPGLEGQPQHF. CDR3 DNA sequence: TGTGCCAGCACCCCGGGACTAGAGGGTCAGCCCCAGCATTTT.

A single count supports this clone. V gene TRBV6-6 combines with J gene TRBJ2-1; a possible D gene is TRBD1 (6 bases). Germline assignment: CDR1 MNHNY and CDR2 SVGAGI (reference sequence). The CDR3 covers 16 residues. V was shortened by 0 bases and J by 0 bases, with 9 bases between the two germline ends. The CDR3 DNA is TGTGCCAGCAGTTACTCGGACAGAAGCTCCTACAATGAGCAGTTCTTC. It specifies CASSYSDRSSYNEQFF.

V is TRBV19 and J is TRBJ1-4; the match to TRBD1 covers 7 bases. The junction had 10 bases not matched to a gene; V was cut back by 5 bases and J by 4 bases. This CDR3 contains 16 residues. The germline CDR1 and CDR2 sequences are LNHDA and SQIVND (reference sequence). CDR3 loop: CASSVGPGQSNEKLFF. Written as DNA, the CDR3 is TGTGCCAGTAGTGTGGGACCGGGACAGAGTAATGAAAAACTGTTTTTT.

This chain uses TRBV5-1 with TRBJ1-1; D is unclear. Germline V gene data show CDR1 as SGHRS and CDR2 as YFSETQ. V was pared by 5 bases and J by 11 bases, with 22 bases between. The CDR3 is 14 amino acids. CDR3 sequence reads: CASRDSDGSAGAFF. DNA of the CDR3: TGCGCCAGCAGGGATTCGGACGGATCAGCTGGGGCTTTCTTT.

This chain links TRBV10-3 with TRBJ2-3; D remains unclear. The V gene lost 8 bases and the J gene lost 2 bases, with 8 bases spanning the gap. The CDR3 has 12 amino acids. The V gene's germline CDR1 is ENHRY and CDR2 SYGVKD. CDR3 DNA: TGTGCCATCGGCCTGGACACAGATACGCAGTATTTT. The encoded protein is CAIGLDTDTQYF.

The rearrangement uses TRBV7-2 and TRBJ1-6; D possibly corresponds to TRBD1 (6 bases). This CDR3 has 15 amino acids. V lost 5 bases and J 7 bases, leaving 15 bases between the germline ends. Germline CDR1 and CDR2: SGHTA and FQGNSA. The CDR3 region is CASSLRTELNSPLHF. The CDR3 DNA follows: TGTGCCAGCAGCCTCCGGACAGAACTAAATTCACCCCTCCACTTT.

CDR3 amino acids: CASSTGPLEDTQYF. The DNA for the CDR3 is TGTGCCAGCAGCACGGGGCCGCTCGAAGATACGCAGTATTTT. The chain recombines TRBV5-6 with TRBJ2-3; possibly TRBD1 or TRBD2 for D (5 bases each). Deletions cut 4 bases from V and 5 bases from J, with 14 bases between. This CDR3 comprises 14 residues. Germline CDR1 SGHDT, CDR2 YYEEEE. Using reference TRBV5-6 and TRBJ2-3 for the parts outside the CDR3, the full variable domain is DAGVTQSPTHLIKTRGQQVTLRCSPKSGHDTVSWYQQALGQGPQFIFQYYEEEERQRGNFPDRFSGHQFPNYSSELNVNALLLGDSALYLCASSTGPLEDTQYFGPGTRLTVL.

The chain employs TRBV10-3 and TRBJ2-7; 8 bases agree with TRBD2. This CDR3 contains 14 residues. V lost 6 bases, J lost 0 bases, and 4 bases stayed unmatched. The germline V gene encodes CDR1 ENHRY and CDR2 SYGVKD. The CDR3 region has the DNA TGTGCCATCAGCGTCAGCGGGAGCTCCTACGAGCAGTACTTC. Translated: CAISVSGSSYEQYF.

CDR3 DNA: TGTGCCAGCAGCCCCCAGGCCTCGGGACCACACTACAATGAGCAGTTCTTC. Translation: CASSPQASGPHYNEQFF. The gene calls are TRBV7-3 and TRBJ2-1, with D perhaps matching TRBD1 or TRBD2 (5 bases each). Per germline, CDR1 SGHTA and CDR2 FQGTGA. V lost 5 bases, J lost 3 bases, and 20 bases lay in between. This CDR3 has 17 residues.

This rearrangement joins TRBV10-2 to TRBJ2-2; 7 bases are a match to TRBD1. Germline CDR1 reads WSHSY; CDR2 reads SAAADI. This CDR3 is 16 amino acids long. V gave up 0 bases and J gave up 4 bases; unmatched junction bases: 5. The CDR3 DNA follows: TGCGCCAGCAGTGAGTCAAGGGGGCGCGGCACCGGGGAGCTGTTTTTT. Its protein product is CASSESRGRGTGELFF.

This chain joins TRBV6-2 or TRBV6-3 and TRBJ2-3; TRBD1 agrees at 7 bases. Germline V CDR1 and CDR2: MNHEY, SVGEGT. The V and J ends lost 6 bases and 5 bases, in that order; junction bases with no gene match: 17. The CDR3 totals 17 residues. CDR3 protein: CASSWDSRDPQEDTQYF. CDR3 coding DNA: TGTGCCAGCAGCTGGGACAGCAGAGATCCCCAGGAAGATACGCAGTATTTT.

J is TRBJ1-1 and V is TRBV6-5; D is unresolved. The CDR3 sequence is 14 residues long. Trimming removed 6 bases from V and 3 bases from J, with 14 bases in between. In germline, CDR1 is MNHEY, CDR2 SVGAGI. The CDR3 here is CASSRRRDHTEAFF. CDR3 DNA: TGTGCCAGCAGCCGGCGGAGGGATCACACTGAAGCTTTCTTT.

The CDR3 region has the DNA TGTGCCAGCTCATGGGAGGGACAGGGGTTGAACACTGAAGCTTTCTTT. Translated: CASSWEGQGLNTEAFF. This chain joins TRBV2 and TRBJ1-1; TRBD1 aligns across 10 bases. Looked up from germline, CDR1 is SNHLY and CDR2 is FYNNEI. V lost 8 bases, J lost 0 bases, and 9 bases stayed unmatched. CDR3 length: 16 amino acids.

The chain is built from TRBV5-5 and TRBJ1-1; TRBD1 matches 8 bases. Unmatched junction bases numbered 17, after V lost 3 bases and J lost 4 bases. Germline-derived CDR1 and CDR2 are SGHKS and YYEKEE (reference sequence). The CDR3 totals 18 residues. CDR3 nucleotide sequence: TGTGCCAGCAGCTACACATCCAGGGGGCGCGGGGTTGGCACTGAAGCTTTCTTT. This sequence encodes CASSYTSRGRGVGTEAFF.

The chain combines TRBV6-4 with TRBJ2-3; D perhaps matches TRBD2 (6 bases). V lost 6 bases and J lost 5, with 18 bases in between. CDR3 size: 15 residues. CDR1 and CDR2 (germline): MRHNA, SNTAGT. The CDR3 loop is CASSLGGLGGDTQYF. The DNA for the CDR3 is TGTGCCAGCAGCCTGGGGGGTCTCGGTGGAGATACGCAGTATTTT.

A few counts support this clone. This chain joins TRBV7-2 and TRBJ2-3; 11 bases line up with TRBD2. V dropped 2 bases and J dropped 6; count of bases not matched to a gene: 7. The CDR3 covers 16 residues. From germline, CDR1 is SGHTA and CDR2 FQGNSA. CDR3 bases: TGTGCCAGCAGCTTAAATAGCGGGAGGGCCCACGATACGCAGTATTTT. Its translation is CASSLNSGRAHDTQYF.

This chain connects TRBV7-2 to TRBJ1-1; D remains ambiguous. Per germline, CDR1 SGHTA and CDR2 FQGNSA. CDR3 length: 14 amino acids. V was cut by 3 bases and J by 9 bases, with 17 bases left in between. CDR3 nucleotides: TGTGCCAGCAGCTTCAGGACGGCTTTCTCTAAAGCTTTCTTT. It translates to CASSFRTAFSKAFF.

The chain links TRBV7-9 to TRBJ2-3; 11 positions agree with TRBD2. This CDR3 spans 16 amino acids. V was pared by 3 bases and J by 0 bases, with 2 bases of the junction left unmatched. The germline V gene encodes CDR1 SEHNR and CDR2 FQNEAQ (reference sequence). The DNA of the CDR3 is TGTGCCAGCAGCTTCCGGACTAGCGGGAGCACAGATACGCAGTATTTT. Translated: CASSFRTSGSTDTQYF.

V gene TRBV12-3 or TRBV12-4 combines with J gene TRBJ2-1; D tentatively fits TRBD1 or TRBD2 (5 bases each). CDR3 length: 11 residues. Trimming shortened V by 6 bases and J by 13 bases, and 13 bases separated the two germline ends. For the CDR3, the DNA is TGTGCCAGCAGCACCTCCGGGACCCAGTTCTTC. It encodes CASSTSGTQFF.

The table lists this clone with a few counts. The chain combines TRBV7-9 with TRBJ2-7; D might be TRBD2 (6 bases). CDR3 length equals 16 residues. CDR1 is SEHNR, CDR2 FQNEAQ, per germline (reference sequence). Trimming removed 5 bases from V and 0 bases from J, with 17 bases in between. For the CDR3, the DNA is TGTGCCAGCAGCCGTGGCGGGACTCAAAGCTCCTACGAGCAGTACTTC. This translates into CASSRGGTQSSYEQYF.

The CDR3: CASSPRAGQETQYF. The CDR3 DNA reads TGTGCCAGCAGCCCCAGGGCGGGCCAAGAGACCCAGTACTTC. The rearrangement uses TRBV7-8 and TRBJ2-5; D may correspond to TRBD1 or TRBD2 (5 bases each). V was cut by 5 bases and J by 1 base, with 11 bases left in between. The CDR3 contains 14 residues. Germline V gene lookup returns CDR1 SGHVS and CDR2 FQNEAQ.

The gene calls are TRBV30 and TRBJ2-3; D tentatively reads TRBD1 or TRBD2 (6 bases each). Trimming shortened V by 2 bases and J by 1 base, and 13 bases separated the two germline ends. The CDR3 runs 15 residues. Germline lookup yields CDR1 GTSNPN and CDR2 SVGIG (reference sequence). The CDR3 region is CAWSLGGRGTDTQYF. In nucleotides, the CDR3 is TGTGCCTGGAGTTTAGGGGGGCGCGGCACAGATACGCAGTATTTT.

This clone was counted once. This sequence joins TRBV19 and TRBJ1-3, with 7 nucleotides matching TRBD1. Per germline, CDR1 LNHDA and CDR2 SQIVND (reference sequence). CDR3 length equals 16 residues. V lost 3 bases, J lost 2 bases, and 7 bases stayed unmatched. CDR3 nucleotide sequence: TGTGCCAGTAGTATCTGGGGTGACAGGGCTGGAAACACCATATATTTT. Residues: CASSIWGDRAGNTIYF. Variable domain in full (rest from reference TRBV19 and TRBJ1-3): DGGITQSPKYLFRKEGQNVTLSCEQNLNHDAMYWYRQDPGQGLRLIYYSQIVNDFQKGDIAEGYSVSREKKESFPLTVTSAQKNPTAFYLCASSIWGDRAGNTIYFGEGSWLTVV.

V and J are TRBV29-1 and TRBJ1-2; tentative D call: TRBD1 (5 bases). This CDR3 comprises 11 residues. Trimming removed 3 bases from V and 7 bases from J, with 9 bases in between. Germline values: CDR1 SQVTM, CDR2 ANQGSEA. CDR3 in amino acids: CSVDGTLGYTF. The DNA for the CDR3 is TGCAGCGTTGATGGGACCCTTGGCTACACCTTC. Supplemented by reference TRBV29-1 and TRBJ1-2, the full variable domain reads SAVISQKPSRDICQRGTSLTIQCQVDSQVTMMFWYRQQPGQSLTLIATANQGSEATYESGFVIDKFPISRPNLTFSTLTVSNMSPEDSSIYLCSVDGTLGYTFGSGTRLTVV.

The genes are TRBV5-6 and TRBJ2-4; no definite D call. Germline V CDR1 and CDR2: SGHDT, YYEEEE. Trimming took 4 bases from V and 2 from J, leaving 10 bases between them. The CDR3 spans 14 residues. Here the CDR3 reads CASSPFLTKNIQYF. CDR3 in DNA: TGTGCCAGCAGCCCCTTTTTAACCAAAAACATTCAGTACTTC.